The next 15 T cell receptor beta chains were all read from a single sample in a study of blood T cells in healthy people across ages. A second roughly 6 to 12 cycle PCR used barcoded and J-beta primers. TCRdb fed the 5' RACE reads into MiXCR, producing one record per CDR3 protein. Found here are approximately 790,000 distinct CDR3 sequences, around 62% of them singletons; the top ten hold 28%. Material for sequencing was blood. The receptors come from a young man in good health.

This chain connects TRBV6-6 to TRBJ1-2, with D unclear. Trimming removed 1 base from V and 0 bases from J, with 9 bases in between. CDR3 length: 15 amino acids. Germline assignment: CDR1 MNHNY and CDR2 SVGAGI (reference sequence). The CDR3 protein is CASSYLDTANYGYTF. The CDR3 nucleotides read TGTGCCAGCAGTTACTTGGATACTGCTAACTATGGCTACACCTTC.

Turning to this clonotype: An end of the junction differs from the germline gene, which may be a read error. The chain recombines TRBV5-1 with TRBJ2-1; no clear D. The CDR3 extends over 12 amino acids. CDR1 SGHRS and CDR2 YFSETQ come from the germline V gene. The CDR3 sequence: CVSSLVDNEQFF. In nucleotides, the CDR3 is TGCGTCAGCAGCTTAGTAGATAATGAGCAGTTCTTC.

This rearrangement joins TRBV6-6 to TRBJ2-7; no firm D call. CDR1 and CDR2 (germline): MNHNY, SVGAGI (reference sequence). V was cut by 5 bases and J by 6 bases, with 11 bases left in between. The CDR3 loop spans 12 amino acids. The DNA for the CDR3 is TGTGCCAGCAGTATTCCTGGACGCGAGCAGTACTTC. It specifies CASSIPGREQYF.

This clonotype was counted only a few times. An end of the junction differs from the germline gene, which may be a read error. The chain is built from TRBV4-1 and TRBJ2-5; unclear D gene. CDR1 and CDR2 (germline): MGHRA, YSYEKL. The CDR3 spans 13 residues. CDR3 residues: CASSQGGVETQYF. The CDR3 coding sequence is TGTGCCAGCAGCCAAGGTGGTGTAGAGACCCAGTACTTC.

This clonotype was observed a few times. This chain uses TRBV7-2 with TRBJ2-3, with 7 bases that match TRBD1. CDR1 is SGHTA and CDR2 is FQGNSA in the germline V gene. V trimming: 5 bases; J trimming: 11 bases; junction bases outside the gene matches: 7. This CDR3 has 12 amino acids. The CDR3 nucleotides are TGTGCCAGCAGCGACAGGGTTGAAAAGCAGTATTTT. It encodes CASSDRVEKQYF.

The V and J genes are TRBV18 and TRBJ1-1, with D unclear. Germline CDR1 and CDR2: KGHSH and LQKENI. V lost 3 bases, J lost 8 bases, and 7 bases lay in between. This CDR3 spans 11 amino acids. The CDR3 coding sequence is TGTGCCAGCTCACCGCTCGGGGAAGCTTTCTTT. This encodes CASSPLGEAFF.

This sequence joins TRBV7-2 and TRBJ2-3; the match to TRBD2 covers 7 bases. CDR3 length: 14 residues. Germline V gene lookup returns CDR1 SGHTA and CDR2 FQGNSA. Losses at the gene ends were 3 bases for V and 5 bases for J; bases not matched to a gene: 5. The DNA for the CDR3 is TGTGCCAGCAGCTTCTGGACTAGGGGAGATACGCAGTATTTT. It specifies CASSFWTRGDTQYF.

This clonotype was found many times. The rearrangement uses TRBV7-2 and TRBJ2-7; the match to TRBD1 covers 11 bases. Unmatched junction bases numbered 1, after V lost 0 bases and J lost 3 bases. Germline lookup yields CDR1 SGHTA and CDR2 FQGNSA. This CDR3 contains 15 residues. In DNA form, the CDR3 reads TGTGCCAGCAGCTTAGCCGGGACAGGGGGCTACGAGCAGTACTTC. Translated, it gives CASSLAGTGGYEQYF.

The chain joins TRBV5-1 to TRBJ2-5; the D gene is possibly TRBD1 (6 bases). The tail of the sequence fits TRBJ2-7 better, so the J call may be wrong. CDR1 and CDR2 (germline): SGHRS, YFSETQ. The CDR3 spans 15 residues. The CDR3: CASSLWQGSSPEQYF. DNA of the CDR3: TGCGCCAGCAGCTTGTGGCAGGGGTCAAGTCCCGAGCAGTACTTC.

The gene calls are TRBV4-3 and TRBJ2-4; no definite D call. The CDR3 extends over 14 amino acids. Germline loops: CDR1 LGHNA, CDR2 YSLEER. Trimming shortened V by 1 base and J by 5 bases, and 9 bases separated the two germline ends. The CDR3 DNA reads TGCGCCAGCAGCCAAGCGAATGGCCAAAACATTCAGTACTTC. Protein sequence: CASSQANGQNIQYF.

The genes are TRBV5-6 and TRBJ2-4; TRBD1 might be the D (6 bases). The DNA end favors TRBJ2-7, so the J call may be wrong. Germline values: CDR1 SGHDT, CDR2 YYEEEE. CDR3 length equals 15 residues. The CDR3 nucleotides read TGTGCCAGCAGCCCGGTACCGGGACAAACCTACGAGCAGTACTTC. Protein sequence: CASSPVPGQTYEQYF.

This sequence joins TRBV6-2 or TRBV6-3 and TRBJ2-1; D is ambiguous. The V gene lost 5 bases and the J gene lost 10 bases, with 21 bases spanning the gap. The CDR3 sequence is 15 residues long. The germline CDR1 and CDR2 sequences are MNHEY and SVGEGT. CDR3: CASSAKGIWEREQFF. DNA of the CDR3: TGTGCCAGCAGTGCAAAGGGAATCTGGGAACGGGAGCAGTTCTTC.

This clonotype has only one observation. The V call is TRBV7-2, the J call TRBJ2-7; TRBD2 aligns across 9 bases. The assigned J gene may be wrong: the sequence end matches TRBJ2-5 better. Germline V gives CDR1 SGHTA, CDR2 FQGNSA. The CDR3 loop spans 16 amino acids. The CDR3 loop is CASSLVSGSGEETQYF. The DNA of the CDR3 is TGTGCCAGCAGCTTAGTTAGCGGGAGTGGGGAAGAGACCCAGTACTTC.

The V call is TRBV25-1, the J call TRBJ1-5, with D tentatively TRBD1 (5 bases). This CDR3 spans 12 amino acids. The V gene lost 2 bases and the J gene lost 10 bases, with 9 bases spanning the gap. Germline lookup yields CDR1 MGHDK and CDR2 SYGVNS. The CDR3 DNA sequence: TGTGCCAGCAGTGAAGGGGCCAGCCCCCAGCATTTT. Protein product: CASSEGASPQHF.

The rearrangement links TRBV2 to TRBJ2-1; 10 bases align to TRBD2. The CDR3 is 15 residues long. The germline V gene encodes CDR1 SNHLY and CDR2 FYNNEI. Trimming cost V 6 bases and J 2 bases; bases outside gene matches: 4. The CDR3 nucleotides are TGTGCCAGCAGGAGACTAGCGGGCCCCTACAATGAGCAGTTCTTC. Residues: CASRRLAGPYNEQFF.